This TCR beta chain was sequenced during a study of CD8+CD57+ T cells in acquired aplastic anemia. Across the study: The sorted CD4+ and CD8+ cells yielded an average around 3.2 ug of DNA.

Germline-derived CDR1 and CDR2 are SGHDN and FVKESK. This CDR3 has 19 residues. After removal of 0 bases from V and 2 bases from J, the junction contained 13 bases not matched to a gene. Study conclusions and caveats: Comparison of patients with controls identified 25 to 30 shared CD8+ CDR3 sequences.

Patients sequenced had flow cytometry evidence of CD8+CD57+ cell expansion. Every patient presented with severe acquired aplastic anemia. The blood sampling took place in patients who had so far received no therapy. CDR3 and TCR beta VDJ profiling relied on a genomic DNA template. TCRdb recomputed calls from the reads with MiXCR, one row per CDR3 protein. The sample holds over 250,000 distinct CDR3 sequences, 56% seen once. Remarks on this clonotype: Its antigen remains unknown.

Sequencing was performed on sorted CD4+, CD8+, or CD8+CD57+ T cells (not recorded which) from PBMCs. The clonotype was recovered from a human donor with aplastic anemia. V is TRBV14 and J is TRBJ2-3; 8 bases line up with TRBD1. This CDR3 is CASSQDVGQGHYLTDTQYF. DNA for the CDR3: TGTGCCAGCAGCCAAGACGTTGGACAGGGCCACTACCTCACAGATACGCAGTATTTT.